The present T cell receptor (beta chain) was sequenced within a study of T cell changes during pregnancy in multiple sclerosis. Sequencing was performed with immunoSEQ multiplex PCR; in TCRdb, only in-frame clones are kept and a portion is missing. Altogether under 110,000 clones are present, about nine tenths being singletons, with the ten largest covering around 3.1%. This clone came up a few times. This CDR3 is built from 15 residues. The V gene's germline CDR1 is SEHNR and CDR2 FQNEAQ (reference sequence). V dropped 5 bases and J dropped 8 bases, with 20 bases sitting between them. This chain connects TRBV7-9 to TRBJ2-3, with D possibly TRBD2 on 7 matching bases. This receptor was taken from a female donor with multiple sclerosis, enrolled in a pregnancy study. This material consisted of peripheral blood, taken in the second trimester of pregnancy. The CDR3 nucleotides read TGTGCCAGCAGCGGTAGGGGGGAGGGCCGGGGTACGCAGTATTTT. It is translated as CASSGRGEGRGTQYF.